Below, 3 T cell receptor beta chains from the same sample are listed, as sequenced in a study of vaccination effects on CD4 cells after COVID-19. Researchers isolated CD4+ T cells once 9 to 11 days of culture had elapsed. Participants received two doses of either the BNT162b2 or mRNA-1273 vaccine. The protocol was immunoSEQ multiplex PCR, while the TCRdb copy is restricted to in-frame clones and leaves out a portion. Of roughly 45,000 clones in the sample, 60% to 75% were seen once. For these TCRs, the target antigens are not known. The specimen comprised CD4+ T cells from PBMCs cultured without peptide, sampled after COVID-19 vaccination. The receptors stem from a human donor who received a COVID-19 vaccine.

This clone appeared once. The V call is TRBV5-6, the J call TRBJ2-7, with D possibly being TRBD1 (6 bases). Germline loops: CDR1 SGHDT, CDR2 YYEEEE. The V gene lost 2 bases and the J gene lost 2 bases, with 14 bases spanning the gap. The CDR3 sequence is 15 residues long. CDR3 in amino acids: CASSLFPTGAYEQYF. The CDR3 nucleotides are TGTGCCAGCAGCTTATTTCCGACAGGAGCCTACGAGCAGTACTTC.

V gene TRBV5-5 combines with J gene TRBJ2-3; 10 bases map to TRBD1. CDR1 is SGHKS and CDR2 is YYEKEE in the germline V gene (reference sequence). The CDR3 totals 14 residues. V shed 2 bases and J 4 bases; nucleotides not matched to a gene: 1. The CDR3 here is CASSLGTGADTQYF. DNA for the CDR3: TGTGCCAGCAGCTTAGGGACAGGGGCAGATACGCAGTATTTT.

This clone was detected only a few times. V gene TRBV10-1 combines with J gene TRBJ1-5; 9 bases map to TRBD1. Germline V CDR1 and CDR2: WNHNN, SYGVQD (reference sequence). The CDR3 loop spans 14 amino acids. V shed 3 bases and J 7 bases; nucleotides not matched to a gene: 4. This CDR3 is CASSEGQGIQPQHF. The CDR3 nucleotides are TGCGCCAGCAGTGAAGGACAGGGGATCCAGCCCCAGCATTTT.